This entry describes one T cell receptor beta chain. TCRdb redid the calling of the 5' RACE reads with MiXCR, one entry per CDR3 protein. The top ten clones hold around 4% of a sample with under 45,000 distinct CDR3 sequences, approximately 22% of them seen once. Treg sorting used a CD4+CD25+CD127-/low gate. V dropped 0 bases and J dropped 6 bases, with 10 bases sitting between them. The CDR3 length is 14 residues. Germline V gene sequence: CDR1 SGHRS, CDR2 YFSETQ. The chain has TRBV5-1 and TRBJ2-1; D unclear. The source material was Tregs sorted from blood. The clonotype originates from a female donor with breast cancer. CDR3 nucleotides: TGCGCCAGCAGCTTGGCCGAGGTTTTCAATGAGCAGTTCTTC. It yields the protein CASSLAEVFNEQFF.